This entry lists 10 T cell receptor beta chains sequenced from one sample in a study of T cell repertoires in cytomegalovirus infection. Via MiXCR, TCRdb re-called the reads, giving one row per CDR3 protein. The sample lists a few hundred thousand distinct CDR3 sequences, roughly 34% seen once, with about 14% in the top ten. These receptors lack a known antigen. The input for sequencing was cultured PBMCs, taken from culture after CMV antigen stimulation. All receptors come from a human donor in good health (CMV status not recorded). Some clones in this sample may be carry-over from other donors' samples.

CDR3 protein: CASSQRTSGSNRNEQFF. CDR3 sequence (DNA): TGTGCCAGCAGCCAGAGGACTAGCGGGAGTAATAGGAATGAGCAGTTCTTC. The chain employs TRBV7-9 and TRBJ2-1; 13 positions match TRBD2. The CDR3 spans 17 residues. The germline V gene encodes CDR1 SEHNR and CDR2 FQNEAQ (reference sequence). With 5 bases clipped from V and 7 bases from J, the junction kept 11 bases outside the gene matches.

This clonotype was picked up a small number of times. J is TRBJ1-1 and V is TRBV7-9, with D uncertain. V was cut by 0 bases and J by 6 bases, with 8 bases left in between. The CDR3 totals 13 residues. Germline-derived CDR1 and CDR2 are SEHNR and FQNEAQ (reference sequence). The CDR3 DNA is TGTGCCAGCAGCTTAGCGCTGACCTCTGAAGCTTTCTTT. This sequence encodes CASSLALTSEAFF.

V usage is TRBV5-6 and J usage is TRBJ2-7, with D perhaps matching TRBD1 (5 bases). Germline assignment: CDR1 SGHDT and CDR2 YYEEEE. Trimming pared 3 bases from V and 2 bases from J, leaving 12 bases between. The CDR3 loop spans 14 amino acids. CDR3 loop: CASSSAGQTYEQYF. The CDR3 DNA is TGTGCCAGCAGCTCGGCTGGACAAACCTACGAGCAGTACTTC.

The V gene is TRBV6-2 or TRBV6-3, the J gene TRBJ2-1; D call uncertain. CDR3 length equals 15 residues. Germline V CDR1 and CDR2: MNHEY, SVGEGT. The V end was cut by 5 bases, the J end by 13 bases, with 24 bases between. CDR3 in DNA: TGTGCCAGCAGTGGGTCTTCGGAGTCCATCGGTTCCCAGTTCTTC. Its translation: CASSGSSESIGSQFF.

This clonotype was seen many times. The V and J genes are TRBV29-1 and TRBJ2-5; 8 bases fit TRBD2. Germline V gene sequence: CDR1 SQVTM, CDR2 ANQGSEA. J lost 5 bases, V lost 3 bases, and 5 bases had no gene match. The CDR3 length is 13 residues. CDR3 sequence reads: CSVDGTGGETQYF. Here the CDR3 DNA reads TGCAGCGTTGATGGAACGGGAGGGGAGACCCAGTACTTC.

V is TRBV7-2 and J is TRBJ2-1; TRBD1 matches 7 bases. The J segment lost 1 base and the V segment lost 6 bases, leaving 3 bases of the junction unmatched. Germline CDR1 is SGHTA and CDR2 is FQGNSA. The CDR3 runs to 14 residues. CDR3 nucleotides: TGTGCCAGCAGACCGGGACAGTCCTACAATGAGCAGTTCTTC. Translating it yields CASRPGQSYNEQFF.

This clonotype has a handful of counts. The chain uses TRBV5-1 and TRBJ2-5; 9 bases are shared with TRBD2. Looked up from germline, CDR1 is SGHRS and CDR2 is YFSETQ. The junction had 13 bases not matched to a gene; V was cut back by 7 bases and J by 3 bases. The CDR3 totals 16 residues. The CDR3 sequence: CASGLIAGAAEETQYF. DNA of the CDR3: TGCGCCAGCGGATTGATAGCGGGAGCGGCGGAAGAGACCCAGTACTTC.

This clonotype was counted between two and nine times. The J gene is TRBJ1-1, the V gene TRBV28; D unclear. Germline loops: CDR1 MDHEN, CDR2 SYDVKM. The CDR3 is 12 amino acids. The V and J ends lost 3 bases and 7 bases respectively, with 9 bases between them. CDR3 in amino acids: CASSLRRGEAFF. The CDR3 DNA sequence: TGTGCCAGCAGTTTGAGACGGGGTGAAGCTTTCTTT.

The chain combines TRBV7-2 with TRBJ1-2; D perhaps matches TRBD1 (5 bases). CDR3 length: 15 residues. The germline gives CDR1 SGHTA, CDR2 FQGNSA. V lost 1 base to trimming and J lost 2 bases, with 11 bases between them. CDR3 in DNA: TGTGCCAGCAGCTTAGAGAACAGGAGGAACTATGGCTACACCTTC. Amino acids: CASSLENRRNYGYTF.

The chain has TRBV4-1 and TRBJ1-5; D remains unclear. CDR1 MGHRA and CDR2 YSYEKL come from the germline V gene. Trimming took off 0 bases at V and 15 bases at J, with 15 bases between the two ends. The CDR3 runs to 13 residues. The CDR3 spells CASSQEAISILHF. CDR3 bases: TGCGCCAGCAGCCAAGAGGCGATATCAATCCTGCATTTT.